The rows below give T cell receptor beta chains drawn from one sample of a study of blood T cell repertoires in COVID-19. The assay was immunoSEQ multiplex PCR, and TCRdb's table has in-frame clones only and misses some. The table includes about 280,000 clones, nearly 90% detected once. The specimen sequenced was PBMCs or T cells enriched from blood (not recorded which). These TCRs come from a woman between 18 and 29 years old with acute COVID-19. Each CDR3 is given with its conserved first and last residue. D genes are given only for firm matches. Part of the rows lack a size; the others show once, few, many or a class for expanded clones.

TRBV15,NA,TRBD2,13,TRBJ2-7,TGTGCCACCAGCAGATCGGGGGGCTACGAGCAGTACTTC,CATSRSGGYEQYF
TRBV10-1,NA,NA,13,TRBJ2-5,TGCGCCAGCAGTCGACAGGCCCAAGAGACCCAGTACTTC,CASSRQAQETQYF
TRBV7-9,NA,NA,15,TRBJ2-1,TGTGCCAGCAGCTTAATCCCGACAGTAAACAATGAGCAGTTCTTC,CASSLIPTVNNEQFF
TRBV28,NA,TRBD2,16,TRBJ2-5,TGTGCCAGCAGTTCACTAGCGACACAGTACCAAGAGACCCAGTACTTC,CASSSLATQYQETQYF
TRBV28,NA,NA,13,TRBJ1-2,TGTGCCAGCAGTTTAGGCAGGAACTATGGCTACACCTTC,CASSLGRNYGYTF
TRBV24-1,NA,NA,12,TRBJ2-5,TGTGCCACCAGTGATTTCTTCGAGACCCAGTACTTC,CATSDFFETQYF
TRBV2,NA,TRBD1,14,TRBJ2-2,TGTGCCAGCAGAACAGGGGCGGACACCGGGGAGCTGTTTTTT,CASRTGADTGELFF
TRBV10-1,NA,NA,21,TRBJ2-1,TGCGCCAGCAGTGAGTCGAATCTTCGGGGGATTATGATAGGCTCCTACAATGAGCAGTTCTTC,CASSESNLRGIMIGSYNEQFF
TRBV11-3,NA,TRBD2,16,TRBJ2-1,TGTGCCAGCAGCTTAGATTTTACTAGCGGGAGGTATGAGCAGTTCTTC,CASSLDFTSGRYEQFF
TRBV7-2,NA,NA,16,TRBJ2-1,TGTGCCAGCAGCTTAAGTATGCCAGGGTATACTACTGAGCAGTTCTTC,CASSLSMPGYTTEQFF
TRBV27,NA,NA,14,TRBJ2-7,TGTGCCAGCAGTCTCAGGTCCTCTCCCTACGAGCAGTACTTC,CASSLRSSPYEQYF
TRBV19,NA,TRBD1,16,TRBJ2-1,TGTGCCAGTATTGGTTTTGGGGACAGAGAATACAATGAGCAGTTCTTC,CASIGFGDREYNEQFF
TRBV3-1/TRBV3-2,NA,TRBD1,14,TRBJ2-2,TGTGCCAGCAGGAGGACAGGGGGGTCCGGGGAGCTGTTTTTT,CASRRTGGSGELFF
TRBV21-1,NA,NA,17,TRBJ2-1,TGTGCCAGCAGCAAAGGACTAGCGGGAGGGCCAGGGAATGAGCAGTTCTTC,CASSKGLAGGPGNEQFF
TRBV5-1,NA,TRBD1,15,TRBJ1-4,TGCGCCAGCAGCTTACTACAGGGGGCTGGTGAAAAACTGTTTTTT,CASSLLQGAGEKLFF
TRBV18,NA,TRBD1,16,TRBJ1-2,TGTGCCAGCTCACCAAATTCGGGCAGGGGGAAGAATGGCTACACCTTC,CASSPNSGRGKNGYTF
TRBV28,NA,TRBD1,15,TRBJ2-7,TGTGCCAGCAGTTTACCGACAGGGGTGAGGAACGAGCAGTACTTC,CASSLPTGVRNEQYF
TRBV19,once,NA,14,TRBJ2-1,TGTGCCAGTAGTCGAGGGTTCCTTTACAATGAGCAGTTCTTC,CASSRGFLYNEQFF
TRBV12-3/TRBV12-4,NA,TRBD1,11,TRBJ1-3,TGTGCCAGCAGTCAGGGGGACGCCATATATTTT,CASSQGDAIYF
TRBV19,NA,TRBD1,17,TRBJ1-4,TGTGCCAGTAGTACCCCGACAGGGATTGCAACTAATGAAAAACTGTTTTTT,CASSTPTGIATNEKLFF
TRBV7-8,NA,TRBD1,15,TRBJ2-3,TGTGCCAGCAGCCGCCCCTTGACAGGGACAGATACGCAGTATTTT,CASSRPLTGTDTQYF
TRBV7-6,once,NA,14,TRBJ2-7,TGTGCCAGCAGCTTATTGGCTTCTTTCGACGAGCAGTACTTC,CASSLLASFDEQYF
TRBV11-2,NA,NA,16,TRBJ1-3,TGTGCCAGCAGCTTAGGAGCGCGGTTGTCTGGAAACACCATATATTTT,CASSLGARLSGNTIYF
TRBV28,NA,NA,17,TRBJ2-7,TGTGCCAGCAGGCTAAGGTTCGGGGGTGTGGCTCTCTACGAGCAGTACTTC,CASRLRFGGVALYEQYF
TRBV29-1,NA,NA,12,TRBJ2-3,TGCAGCGCCCAGGACAACACAGATACGCAGTATTTT,CSAQDNTDTQYF
TRBV5-1,NA,NA,13,TRBJ2-2,TGCGCCAGCAGCTCTACGCCGCTTGTACAGCTGTTTTTT,CASSSTPLVQLFF
TRBV27,NA,TRBD2,15,TRBJ2-1,TGTGCCAGCAGTTTCGGGACTAGCGGGAGCAATGAGCAGTTCTTC,CASSFGTSGSNEQFF